This T cell receptor beta chain was identified in a study of OX40 agonist ivuxolimab in advanced cancers. Clones were sequenced by immunoSEQ multiplex PCR, and TCRdb holds only the in-frame ones, with some missing. The top ten clones hold 8% to 13% of a sample with 70,000 to 85,000 clones, around 94% of them seen once. CDR1 SGHRS and CDR2 YFSETQ come from the germline V gene. This CDR3 has 13 amino acids. V dropped 3 bases and J dropped 0 bases, with 7 bases sitting between them. The TCR originated in an adult with an advanced solid tumor such as melanoma, head and neck, liver or kidney cancer. Sample: CD4+ or CD8+ T cells sorted from blood, taken in a trial of the OX40 agonist ivuxolimab. The gene calls are TRBV5-1 and TRBJ2-7; D may be TRBD2 (6 bases). The CDR3 sequence: CASSSGSSYEQYF. CDR3 coding DNA: TGCGCCAGCAGCTCCGGGAGCTCCTACGAGCAGTACTTC.